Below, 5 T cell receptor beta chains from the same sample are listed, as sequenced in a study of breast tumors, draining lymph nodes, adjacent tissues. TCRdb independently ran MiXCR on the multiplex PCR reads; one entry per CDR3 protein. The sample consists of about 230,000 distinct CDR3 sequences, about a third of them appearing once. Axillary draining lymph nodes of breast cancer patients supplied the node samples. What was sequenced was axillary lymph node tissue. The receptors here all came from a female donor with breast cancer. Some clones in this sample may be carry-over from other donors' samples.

The CDR3 DNA reads as TGTGCCAGCAGCTTAAACCCCAGGAGTAGTGGGGCCAACGTCCTGACTTTC. This encodes CASSLNPRSSGANVLTF. The chain carries TRBV7-9 and TRBJ2-6; D is uncertain. CDR1 and CDR2 (germline): SEHNR, FQNEAQ (reference sequence). This CDR3 comprises 17 residues. V was shortened by 2 bases and J by 3 bases, with 14 bases between the two germline ends.

CDR3 in DNA: TGCAGTGCTAAACAGGGGGTCCTGGACATTCAGTACTTC. Its protein product is CSAKQGVLDIQYF. The chain couples TRBV20-1 to TRBJ2-4; 8 positions match TRBD1. V lost 4 bases to trimming and J lost 8 bases; unmatched junction nucleotides: 7. Germline CDR1 DFQATT, CDR2 SNEGSKA (reference sequence). This CDR3 is 13 amino acids long.

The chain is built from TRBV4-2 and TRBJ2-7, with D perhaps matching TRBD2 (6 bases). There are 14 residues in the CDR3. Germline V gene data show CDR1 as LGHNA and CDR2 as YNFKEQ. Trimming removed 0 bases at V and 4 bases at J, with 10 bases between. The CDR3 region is CASSQEGGRYEQYF. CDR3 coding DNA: TGTGCCAGCAGCCAAGAGGGGGGTCGGTACGAGCAGTACTTC.

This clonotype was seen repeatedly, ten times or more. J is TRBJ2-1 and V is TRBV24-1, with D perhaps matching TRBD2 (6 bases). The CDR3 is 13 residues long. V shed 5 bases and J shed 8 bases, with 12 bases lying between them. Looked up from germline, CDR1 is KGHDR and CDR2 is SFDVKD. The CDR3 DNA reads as TGTGCCACCAGTGCCCCGGGGGTACATGAGCAGTTCTTC. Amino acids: CATSAPGVHEQFF.

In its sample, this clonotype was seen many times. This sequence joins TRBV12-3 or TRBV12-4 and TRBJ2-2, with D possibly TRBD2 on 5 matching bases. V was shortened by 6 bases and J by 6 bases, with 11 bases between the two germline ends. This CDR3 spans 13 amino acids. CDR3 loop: CASSPRGSGELFF. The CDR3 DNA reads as TGTGCCAGCAGCCCCCGGGGATCCGGGGAGCTGTTTTTT.